This T cell receptor beta chain appears in the sequencing data of a study of CD8 T cells in ankylosing spondylitis (TCRdb year 2017). Describing the broader study: T cell receptor beta repertoires were profiled in healthy donors and ankylosing spondylitis patients so that disease-linked TCR variants could be found. Samples of peripheral blood were taken, and for ankylosing spondylitis patients, synovial fluid was collected as well. The full study cohort was made up of 20 to 25 ankylosing spondylitis patients and about a hundred healthy donors.

What the research found in general, with its limitations: A TCR beta motif made up of several highly homologous amino acid variants appeared to be characteristic of blood from ankylosing spondylitis patients. Significant enrichment of the disease-linked clones was reported in matched synovial fluid samples from ankylosing spondylitis patients. Some motif variants had previously been reported in the synovial fluid and blood of reactive arthritis patients, which suggests shared mechanisms of disease initiation. In peripheral blood, the disease-linked clones were found at relatively low frequencies and had a CD8+ phenotype.

Instrument on record: Illumina HiSeq 2500. Quantitative 5'-RACE with molecular barcodes was used to prepare TCR beta libraries. For the original study's pipeline: To identify disease-linked TCR variants, a new computational method was used, one built on a probabilistic model of VDJ rearrangement. The raw public reads went through TCRdb reprocessing: fastp at Q25, MiXCR clone calling, in-frame beta chains kept. Identical CDR3 protein sequences are pooled into one entry, listed with their most common genes and DNA. TCRdb, rather than the study authors, made the V and J calls. The sample table records roughly 700,000 distinct CDR3 sequences; around 20% of these occur just once. The ten largest clones represent around 19% of the sample. Spanning cysteine to phenylalanine, the CDR3 consists of 13 amino acids. The sequence is cut down to CDR3 DNA, 39 bases in frame from base 1. In the germline V gene, CDR1 corresponds to MNHEY and CDR2 to SVGAGI. V gives up 3 bases and J gives up 1 base, and the segment between their germline ends measures 6 bases.

This clonotype was counted many times. Its antigen is still unknown. No base-level quality is on record; no much larger clone is a single base apart. Recombination linked TRBV6-5 to TRBJ1-1; the D gene is possibly TRBD1, with 5 bases matching. The sample consisted of blood, either unsorted or a sorted T cell fraction (not recorded which). This receptor was obtained from a male donor with ankylosing spondylitis. The DNA is as follows: TGTGCCAGCAGTTATCAGGGGAACACTGAAGCTTTCTTT. Its protein product is CASSYQGNTEAFF.